This is a list of T cell receptor beta chains from one sample in a study of blood T cell repertoires in COVID-19. TCRdb's table, derived via immunoSEQ multiplex PCR, lists solely in-frame clones and lacks some. Among around 150,000 clones listed, roughly four fifths were seen once. The sequencing input was peripheral blood. The receptor set was obtained from a woman aged 80 or older with active or convalescent COVID-19. CDR3s include the opening cysteine and the closing phenylalanine or tryptophan. The D gene is left open where the match is weak. The size of a clone is reported for some rows only, either as once, few or many, or as a class for expanded clones.

clone_size: once; j_call: TRBJ2-7; d_call: -; v_call: TRBV4-2; cdr3_nt: TGTGCCAGCAGCCAAGTTAGTACCCTCTCCTACGAGCAGTACTTC; cdr3_aa: CASSQVSTLSYEQYF
clone_size: -; j_call: TRBJ2-7; d_call: -; v_call: TRBV20-1; cdr3_nt: TGCAGTGCTAGTGGTCGGGGGTTCTACGAGCAGTACTTC; cdr3_aa: CSASGRGFYEQYF
clone_size: -; j_call: TRBJ2-7; d_call: -; v_call: TRBV29-1; cdr3_nt: TGCAGCGTTGAAGATCGTCTAGCCTACGAGCAGTACTTC; cdr3_aa: CSVEDRLAYEQYF
clone_size: -; j_call: TRBJ1-4; d_call: TRBD1; v_call: TRBV19; cdr3_nt: TGTGCCAGTAGGGGGACAGGGCGCCCTAATGAAAAACTGTTTTTT; cdr3_aa: CASRGTGRPNEKLFF
clone_size: -; j_call: TRBJ1-3; d_call: -; v_call: TRBV6-5; cdr3_nt: TGTGCCAGCAGTTATCTTCCTCCGGTCTCTGGAAACACCATATATTTT; cdr3_aa: CASSYLPPVSGNTIYF
clone_size: -; j_call: TRBJ2-3; d_call: TRBD2; v_call: TRBV25-1; cdr3_nt: TGTGCCAGCAGTGAGGGTAGCGGGGGGACTTTTAGCACAGATACGCAGTATTTT; cdr3_aa: CASSEGSGGTFSTDTQYF
clone_size: -; j_call: TRBJ1-1; d_call: TRBD1; v_call: TRBV3-1/TRBV3-2; cdr3_nt: TGTGCCAGCAACACTATAGGACAGGGCCGCACTGAAGCTTTCTTT; cdr3_aa: CASNTIGQGRTEAFF
clone_size: once; j_call: TRBJ2-3; d_call: -; v_call: TRBV7-2; cdr3_nt: TGTGCCAGCAGCTTAAGTCCCTCGGTAAGAAGCACAGATACGCAGTATTTT; cdr3_aa: CASSLSPSVRSTDTQYF
clone_size: -; j_call: TRBJ1-5; d_call: TRBD1; v_call: TRBV6-1; cdr3_nt: TGTGCCAGCAGTGAAAACAGGGGAACCAATCAGCCCCAGCATTTT; cdr3_aa: CASSENRGTNQPQHF
clone_size: -; j_call: TRBJ1-4; d_call: -; v_call: TRBV2; cdr3_nt: TGTGCCAGCAGTGAATGGGGGCTGAATGAAAAACTGTTTTTT; cdr3_aa: CASSEWGLNEKLFF
clone_size: -; j_call: TRBJ1-1; d_call: -; v_call: TRBV6-5; cdr3_nt: TGTGCCAGCAGTTTAAATGGGGAGAAAGCTTTCTTT; cdr3_aa: CASSLNGEKAFF
clone_size: -; j_call: TRBJ1-5; d_call: -; v_call: TRBV19; cdr3_nt: TGTGCCAGTAGTATCTGGGGGCACGGCAATCAGCCCCAGCATTTT; cdr3_aa: CASSIWGHGNQPQHF
clone_size: -; j_call: TRBJ2-5; d_call: TRBD1; v_call: TRBV6-5; cdr3_nt: TGTGCCAGCAGTAAGGGACAGGCACAAGAGACCCAGTACTTC; cdr3_aa: CASSKGQAQETQYF
clone_size: -; j_call: TRBJ1-1; d_call: TRBD1; v_call: TRBV4-1; cdr3_nt: TGCGCCAGCAGCCAGGGACAGGGGTATATGAACACTGAAGCTTTCTTT; cdr3_aa: CASSQGQGYMNTEAFF
clone_size: once; j_call: TRBJ1-2; d_call: -; v_call: TRBV19; cdr3_nt: TGTGCCAGTAGTAAATTTGTCGGGACACCCATCAATTTCGATGGCTACACCTTC; cdr3_aa: CASSKFVGTPINFDGYTF
clone_size: -; j_call: TRBJ2-7; d_call: TRBD1; v_call: TRBV9; cdr3_nt: TGTGCCAGCAGCGGATCCGGGACAGGCAATTCCTACGAGCAGTACTTC; cdr3_aa: CASSGSGTGNSYEQYF
clone_size: -; j_call: TRBJ2-5; d_call: TRBD1; v_call: TRBV29-1; cdr3_nt: TGCAGCGGAGGGACAGGGGGCATGAAGACCCAGTACTTC; cdr3_aa: CSGGTGGMKTQYF
clone_size: -; j_call: TRBJ1-5; d_call: TRBD1; v_call: TRBV30; cdr3_nt: TGTGCCTGGAGTTTAGGAGACAGGGTCCAACAGCCCCAGCATTTT; cdr3_aa: CAWSLGDRVQQPQHF